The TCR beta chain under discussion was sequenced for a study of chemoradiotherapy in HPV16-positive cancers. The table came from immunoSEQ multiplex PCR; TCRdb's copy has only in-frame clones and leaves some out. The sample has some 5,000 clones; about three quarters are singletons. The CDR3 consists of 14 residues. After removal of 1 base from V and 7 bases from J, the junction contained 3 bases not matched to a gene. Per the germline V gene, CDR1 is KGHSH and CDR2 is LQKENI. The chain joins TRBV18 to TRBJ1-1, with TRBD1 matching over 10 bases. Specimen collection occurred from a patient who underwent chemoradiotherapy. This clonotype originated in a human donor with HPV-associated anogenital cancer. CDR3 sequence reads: CASSPRTGGSEAFF. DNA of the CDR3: TGTGCCAGCTCACCACGGACAGGGGGTAGTGAAGCTTTCTTT.